This is a list of T cell receptor beta chains from one sample in a study of beta chain features in type 1 diabetes. Repertoires were generated with immunoSEQ multiplex PCR, while TCRdb's copy carries only in-frame clones and drops some. The table shows nearly 250,000 clones, with 14% occurring only once. Specimen: naive CD4+ T cells from blood. The receptors shown here come from a woman between 40 and 55 years old in good health. Both conserved end residues are part of each CDR3. A D gene is named only where the DNA matches it firmly. Clone size is given for some rows only: seen once, a few or many times, or a class if the clone is expanded.

D gene	clone size	V gene	J gene	CDR3 protein	CDR3 DNA
TRBD1	-	TRBV19	TRBJ2-2	CASTPLDRSIPGELFF	TGTGCCAGTACCCCGCTGGACAGGAGCATCCCCGGGGAGCTGTTTTTT
-	few	TRBV11-2	TRBJ2-6	CASSPLKGANVLTF	TGTGCCAGCAGCCCTCTTAAAGGGGCCAACGTCCTGACTTTC
-	few	TRBV29-1	TRBJ2-5	CSVEPDSQETQYF	TGCAGCGTCGAGCCCGACAGCCAAGAGACCCAGTACTTC
-	few	TRBV5-5	TRBJ1-5	CASTRRPQHF	TGTGCCAGCACTCGGAGGCCCCAGCATTTT
TRBD1	few	TRBV5-1	TRBJ2-2	CASSLLGPGQGTTEGLFF	TGCGCCAGCAGCTTGTTGGGACCGGGACAGGGCACCACCGAAGGGCTGTTTTTT
-	few	TRBV9	TRBJ2-3	CASSVSRSTDTQYF	TGTGCCAGCAGCGTGAGTCGGAGCACAGATACGCAGTATTTT
-	-	TRBV21-1	TRBJ2-4	CASSSEDRGAIAKNIQYF	TGTGCCAGCAGCAGCGAGGACAGGGGGGCAATCGCCAAAAACATTCAGTACTTC
-	-	TRBV19	TRBJ2-6	CASSIPRRQAGANVLTF	TGTGCCAGTAGTATCCCCCGGCGACAGGCTGGGGCCAACGTCCTGACTTTC
TRBD1	-	TRBV6-6	TRBJ2-3	CASSRSGQGTDTQYF	TGTGCCAGCAGTCGCAGCGGACAGGGGACAGATACGCAGTATTTT
-	-	TRBV4-3	TRBJ2-2	CASNVGGTGELFF	TGCGCCAGCAATGTGGGAGGCACTGGGGAGCTGTTTTTT
TRBD1	few	TRBV2	TRBJ1-5	CASSEQGGRVNQPQHF	TGTGCCAGCAGTGAACAGGGGGGAAGAGTCAATCAGCCCCAGCATTTT
-	few	TRBV4-3	TRBJ1-2	CASSQDVGGASNYGYTF	TGCGCCAGCAGCCAAGATGTGGGGGGGGCATCTAACTATGGCTACACCTTC
TRBD1	-	TRBV6-5	TRBJ2-1	CASSYSGTGGDEQFF	TGTGCCAGCAGTTACTCGGGAACAGGGGGCGATGAGCAGTTCTTC
-	-	TRBV25-1	TRBJ2-3	CASSEPGRAGADTQYF	TGTGCCAGCAGTGAACCGGGAAGGGCAGGGGCAGATACGCAGTATTTT
-	few	TRBV6-5	TRBJ1-2	CASIGGLKDGYTF	TGTGCCAGCATCGGGGGGCTGAAGGATGGCTACACCTTC
TRBD2	-	TRBV5-4	TRBJ2-5	CASSLYSGGDQETQYF	TGTGCCAGCAGCTTGTATAGCGGGGGTGACCAAGAGACCCAGTACTTC
TRBD1	few	TRBV6-6	TRBJ1-1	CASSRTPGQGSAEAFF	TGTGCCAGCAGCCGAACTCCGGGACAGGGTTCGGCTGAAGCTTTCTTT
-	-	TRBV9	TRBJ2-1	CASSVGPAVSSYNEQFF	TGTGCCAGCAGCGTAGGTCCAGCGGTGAGCTCCTACAATGAGCAGTTCTTC